The entry below gives a single T cell receptor beta chain sequence along with its context. Its antigen is currently not known. Base qualities are not provided; no much larger clone lies one nucleotide away. Library prep was done by the immunoSEQ multiplex PCR assay. The multiplex PCR relied on a mix of 60 forward primers for TCR Vbeta segments and 13 reverse primers for TCR Jbeta segments. Amplification of the CDR3 region of rearranged TCR beta genes was performed with a multiplex PCR assay on genomic DNA. On the Illumina HiSeq System, the amplified TCR beta libraries were sequenced as 87-base-pair reads. Under the source paper's analysis protocol: In a later analysis, around 80 million unique TCR beta chains were counted across the approximately 670 repertoires, and approximately 11 million of these chains were shared by at least two donors. A nearest-neighbor algorithm error-corrected the raw reads and collapsed the reads into unique sequences, merging closely related sequences to remove PCR and sequencing errors. CDR3 sequences were aligned to IMGT reference sequences to assign V, D and J gene segments. For a sequence to be retained, a match of at least six nucleotides to both a V gene segment and a J gene segment was required. Rearrangements were called productive when the CDR3 lacked stop codons and stayed in frame with V and J; all others were non-productive. CDR3 was defined by IMGT convention, running from the second conserved V-encoded cysteine to the conserved J-encoded phenylalanine. The earlier analysis of some 540 of the donors excluded any sequence lacking an unambiguous match to a single V gene segment. An earlier analysis of 500 to 600 of the donors classified V segments as functional when productive rearrangements were above 56.7% and as segregating when the standard deviation between donors was above 5%. A statistical classification framework was developed to diagnose cytomegalovirus status using the catalog of TCR beta chain sequences. In a later analysis, TCR nucleotide sequences were compared against IMGT/GENE-DB human TR gene sequences so that V and J genes could be assigned. Using the TCRdist pipeline, a later analysis assigned CDR3 sequences along with most-parsimonious VDJ recombination scenarios. A later analysis defined each TCR beta chain by its CDR3 amino acid sequence plus V-gene family, and excluded reads lacking a unique V-gene family. To address suspected cross-contamination and a sequencing artifact, a later analysis removed over 500 highly shared, low-generation-probability nucleotide sequences. A later analysis calculated a clonal expansion index for each public chain from normalized within-repertoire ranks of inferred template counts. In a later analysis, generation probabilities were computed with a VDJ recombination model fitted to out-of-frame rearrangements, and the resulting probabilities were checked against IGoR. A later analysis scored TCR-TCR, TCR-HLA and TCR-CMV co-occurrence with hypergeometric tests, applying a repertoire-size bias correction to TCR pairs. A later analysis estimated false discovery rates by permuting HLA or CMV assignments 20 times. In a later analysis, co-occurring TCRs were grouped using DBSCAN, and TCRdist sequence similarity was added for clustering within HLA-allele-positive subsets. Repertoires with fewer than 30,000 or more than 120,000 public chains were left out of co-occurrence clustering, as were four to six repertoires with anomalous nucleotide sharing. TCRdb carries this immuneACCESS record with in-frame sequences only. Its versions omit some clonotypes, under half of them owing to an unresolved V gene in the studies checked, with the rest unexplained. The DNA was the basis for D and trimming; V, J and clone size are from that table. The sample yields 93,000 or so clones; about 77% were counted once. Of the sample, about 9.4% is held by the ten largest clones.

This entry belongs to a study of cytomegalovirus exposure and HLA in healthy donors (dated by TCRdb to about 2017). In the study overall: An earlier analysis of some 550 of the donors reported approximately 300 Gb of sequence data and some 120 million unique TCR beta sequences from approximately 180 million T cells. All discovery cohort repertoires had been generated on a single sequencing platform. High-throughput TCR immunosequencing, statistical association of individual TCRs with disease status, and machine learning were combined to predict cytomegalovirus infection status. Across roughly 420 genotyped donors of the cohort, an average of roughly 250,000 unique TCR beta nucleotide sequences per donor were sequenced, and around 19% of those sequences were non-productive. About 280 gigabases of sequencing data and tens of millions of unique TCR sequences were included in an early release covering several hundred HLA-typed donors. Among the roughly 390 genotyped donors, approximately 82% belonged to the genetic ancestry cluster associated with self-reported Caucasian donors. In a later analysis, previously published TCR beta repertoires from 550 to 700 donors were re-analyzed and high-resolution HLA genotyping was added so that TCR occurrence patterns could be studied. A few DR-DQ haplotypes were handled as single units for association and clustering because linkage in the cohort was strong. Donor age, sex, ethnicity and CMV serostatus were collected together with the repertoire data. Class I and class II HLA loci were covered by the typing at four-digit resolution. The aim of the study was to test whether cataloging public T cell receptors could identify signatures of past pathogen exposure. Genome-wide SNP genotypes for about 65% of the 666 donors were used in a later genetic analysis, which treated that subset as a discovery cohort. The number of donors typed differed by locus, with 629-630 for A, B, C, DRB1 and DQB1, roughly 520 for DQA1, approximately 580 for DPA1, and approximately 470 for DPB1. A separate validation cohort of 90 to 150 different subjects was used in addition to the roughly 700-subject first cohort. An earlier analysis of fewer than 700 of the donors applied high-throughput TCR beta sequencing to assess whether each TCR beta V gene segment acted as functional or pseudogenic. Using immunosequencing, the study profiled T cell repertoires from roughly 650 subjects and related those repertoires to cytomegalovirus serostatus. The later analysis used no new phenotypic data to find candidate immune exposures, relying instead on TCR beta sequences and their occurrence across donors.

Looking up the germline V gene yields CDR1 SGHTA and CDR2 FQGTGA. Its CDR3 holds 16 amino acids, cysteine through phenylalanine. Just CDR3 DNA is preserved here, 48 bases in frame from base 1. Germline trimming: 5 bases from V, 1 base from J; junction bases outside gene matches: 8. The cohort consisted of approximately 670 healthy bone marrow donors. At the time of sampling, every cohort member was nominally healthy, though immune exposures that went unrecorded were likely present. The donor was CMV seropositive and belonged to the group of around 300 seropositive cohort members. Each donor provided a peripheral blood sample, and peripheral blood mononuclear cells were used for TCR beta sequencing. Genomic DNA extraction from the blood cell samples was performed with the Qiagen DNeasy Blood Extraction Kit. What the authors observed across the whole study: According to a later genetic analysis, donors in an Asian-associated ancestry cluster had fewer N-insertions in productive TCRs than the approximately 700-donor mean. In this cohort, only TCR beta chains were sequenced, and detectable features were limited by the absence of alpha or paired-chain data. Because some donors lacked HLA typing at each locus, the association tests relied only on the typed subset. Sequencing depth was assumed to be roughly uniform across donors in the presence/absence analyses, though that assumption may not hold. In a later analysis, HLA-associated TCR beta chains were found to be more clonally expanded and to have lower generation probabilities than equally common non-associated chains. Most TCR sequences were observed very rarely across donors, whereas some public TCRs were present in many individuals. The 87-base-pair reads could not distinguish some IMGT-functional V segments, including TRBV6-2 and TRBV6-3, so those segments were excluded. CMV serostatus was the only immune exposure information available for the cohort. Because counts were too low, seventeen rarely observed V segments, including chromosome 9 orphons, were excluded from the earlier analysis of 587 of the donors. In vitro tests confirmed that a few of the cytomegalovirus-associated TCR beta chains recognize cytomegalovirus antigens. It was suggested by the authors that the approach could potentially be generalized to other disease states and immunological phenotypes. A later analysis reported that several top co-occurrence clusters appeared linked to parvovirus B19, influenza, CMV and Epstein-Barr virus. A later analysis associated about 17,000 TCR beta sequences with specific HLA alleles at a false discovery rate of 0.05. Cytomegalovirus status was reported to be diagnosed by the classifier with high specificity and sensitivity in both the original and validation cohorts. When HLA alleles, especially DR and DQ, strongly co-occurred, TCR associations were difficult to assign to individual alleles. In the study, approximately 160 TCR beta chains were listed as associated with cytomegalovirus. In an earlier analysis of fewer than 700 of the donors, most TCR beta V segments appeared in productive rearrangements about 87% or about 30% of the time, broadly matching IMGT annotations. A later genetic analysis associated a missense DCLRE1C variant with V-gene and J-gene trimming of TCR beta chains, and an independent cohort replicated the association. Linkage disequilibrium might explain the correlated functional status among segregating V segments, but an unknown experimental factor could not be ruled out. According to a later analysis, most CMV-associated TCR beta chains appeared to be HLA-restricted, and the HLA associations seemed to be driven largely by CMV exposure. A cluster of highly shared sequence variants was judged likely to represent a technical artifact of the sequencing pipeline. A further reported finding was that TCR beta sequences accurately predicted the HLA-A and HLA-B alleles for most subjects in the first cohort. According to a later analysis, TCR association rates differed among HLA loci, with DRB1 alleles showing the most associated TCRs and HLA-C alleles showing the fewest.

The source of this sequence is a woman aged 18-35 years in good health and CMV-seropositive. Sequencing was carried out using PBMCs. The receptor chain draws on TRBV7-3 and TRBJ2-1; 7 bases in the middle match TRBD2. The CDR3 protein sequence reads: CASSGISGTSYNEQFF. The sequenced DNA: TGTGCCAGCAGCGGAATCAGCGGGACTTCCTACAATGAGCAGTTCTTC.